Reported below is one T cell receptor (beta chain). Its antigen is not identified. For TCRbeta, the library was prepared with unique molecular identifiers. MiXCR was run by TCRdb on the PCR reads, yielding one entry per CDR3 protein. The table lists more than 400,000 distinct CDR3 sequences, roughly two fifths of them singletons. The sample originates from a study of T-cell reconstitution after alpha-beta-depleted transplantation in children. Study-level results: From newly produced T cells came most of the T-cell counts and diversity one year after transplant.

The CDR3 consists of 10 residues. Trimming stripped 2 bases from V and 5 bases from J, with 4 bases between. The germline V gene has CDR1 GTSNPN and CDR2 SVGIG (reference sequence). This clonotype originated in a girl aged 2-15 years with aplastic anemia, due to receive a stem cell transplant. The gene calls are TRBV30 and TRBJ2-7; D not resolved. Here the sequenced sample was PBMCs, taken before TCRalphabeta/CD19-depleted stem cell transplant. DNA of the CDR3: TGTGCCTGGAGTATAAACGAGCAGTACTTC. The encoded protein is CAWSINEQYF.